The 25 T cell receptor beta chains reported below all come from one sample, sequenced in a study of blood T cells in healthy people across ages. For the second PCR, which ran for about 7 to 11 cycles, a sample-barcoded 5' primer and a J-beta primer mix were used. TCRdb reprocessed the 5' RACE reads with MiXCR, giving one entry per CDR3 protein. Among some 900,000 distinct CDR3 sequences listed, roughly 52% were seen once. The material sequenced was blood. These receptors were collected from a man younger than 45 in good health.

The rearrangement uses TRBV3-1 and TRBJ1-1; possible D gene TRBD1, 6 bases. V lost 0 bases, J lost 1 base, and 12 bases lay in between. CDR1 LGHDT and CDR2 YNNKEL come from the germline V gene (reference sequence). The CDR3 covers 16 residues. DNA for the CDR3: TGTGCCAGCAGCCAAGAGATGGTGACAGGGAACACTGAAGCTTTCTTT. Amino acid sequence: CASSQEMVTGNTEAFF.

This chain connects TRBV12-3 or TRBV12-4 to TRBJ2-2; TRBD1 matches 10 bases. The CDR3 has 15 residues. Unmatched junction bases numbered 7, after V lost 6 bases and J lost 6 bases. CDR3 amino acids: CASRRSGTGAGELFF. For the CDR3, the DNA is TGTGCCAGCAGGAGATCCGGGACAGGGGCCGGGGAGCTGTTTTTT.

The chain links TRBV6-5 to TRBJ2-1; 9 bases map to TRBD1. The germline V gene encodes CDR1 MNHEY and CDR2 SVGAGI. The junction had 6 bases not matched to a gene; V was cut back by 4 bases and J by 8 bases. This CDR3 region has 14 residues. The CDR3 DNA follows: TGTGCCAGCAGTTCCTCGGACAGGGGCGATGAGCAGTTCTTC. Its translation: CASSSSDRGDEQFF.

This clonotype was recorded a few times. The chain joins TRBV12-3 or TRBV12-4 to TRBJ2-7; 9 nucleotides match TRBD1. The trim removed 3 bases at V and 1 base at J, leaving 7 bases unmatched. This CDR3 spans 16 amino acids. The CDR3 loop is CASSFTGGALSYEQYF. For the CDR3, the DNA is TGTGCCAGCAGTTTCACAGGGGGCGCTTTATCCTACGAGCAGTACTTC.

The genes are TRBV7-9 and TRBJ2-5, with TRBD1 matching over 8 bases. Per the germline V gene, CDR1 is SEHNR and CDR2 is FQNEAQ (reference sequence). This CDR3 comprises 13 residues. With 5 bases clipped from V and 11 bases from J, the junction kept 10 bases outside the gene matches. This CDR3 is CASSGQGPYGQYF. The DNA for the CDR3 is TGTGCCAGCAGCGGACAGGGTCCCTACGGGCAGTACTTC.

Many counts were recorded for this clonotype. This rearrangement joins TRBV12-3 or TRBV12-4 to TRBJ2-7, with a tentative D call TRBD2 (6 bases). V lost 4 bases and J lost 4, with 14 bases in between. The CDR3 covers 14 residues. CDR3 nucleotide sequence: TGTGCCAGCAGTTCAAGCGGCGGGATTTACGAGCAGTACTTC. This translates into CASSSSGGIYEQYF.

This clonotype has ten or more counts. This sequence joins TRBV5-6 and TRBJ2-1; tentatively, D is TRBD1 (5 bases). Germline V CDR1 and CDR2: SGHDT, YYEEEE. The germline V and J ends were trimmed by 0 bases and 6 bases, with 10 bases remaining between them. The CDR3 consists of 14 residues. In DNA, the CDR3 is TGTGCCAGCAGCTTGGGTCTAGGGGTCAATGAGCAGTTCTTC. Amino acids: CASSLGLGVNEQFF. Full variable domain (remainder filled in from reference TRBV5-6 and TRBJ2-1): DAGVTQSPTHLIKTRGQQVTLRCSPKSGHDTVSWYQQALGQGPQFIFQYYEEEERQRGNFPDRFSGHQFPNYSSELNVNALLLGDSALYLCASSLGLGVNEQFFGPGTRLTVL.

This chain links TRBV5-5 with TRBJ2-1; 14 nucleotides align to TRBD2. The CDR3 runs 17 residues. After removal of 2 bases from V and 6 bases from J, the junction contained 7 bases not matched to a gene. CDR1 SGHKS and CDR2 YYEKEE come from the germline V gene (reference sequence). CDR3 residues: CASSLRLAGGQGNEQFF. DNA of the CDR3: TGTGCCAGCAGCTTACGACTAGCGGGGGGGCAGGGCAATGAGCAGTTCTTC.

The rearrangement uses TRBV5-6 and TRBJ1-4, with D tentatively TRBD1 (6 bases). The CDR3 is made up of 16 amino acids. V was pared by 0 bases and J by 4 bases, with 13 bases between. Per germline, CDR1 SGHDT and CDR2 YYEEEE. Here the CDR3 reads CASSLGWRQVNEKLFF. The CDR3 DNA is TGTGCCAGCAGCTTGGGGTGGAGACAGGTTAATGAAAAACTGTTTTTT.

The chain has TRBV5-1 and TRBJ2-2; D possibly corresponds to TRBD1 (5 bases). The V end was cut by 0 bases, the J end by 5 bases, with 14 bases between. CDR3 size: 16 residues. Germline lookup yields CDR1 SGHRS and CDR2 YFSETQ. The CDR3 protein is CASSLAGKGTTGELFF. The CDR3 region has the DNA TGCGCCAGCAGCTTGGCAGGGAAGGGCACGACCGGGGAGCTGTTTTTT. Full variable domain (missing parts from reference TRBV5-1 and TRBJ2-2): KAGVTQTPRYLIKTRGQQVTLSCSPISGHRSVSWYQQTPGQGLQFLFEYFSETQRNKGNFPGRFSGRQFSNSRSEMNVSTLELGDSALYLCASSLAGKGTTGELFFGEGSRLTVL.

This clonotype was counted ten times or more. The junction and the germline gene differ at one end; a read error may be behind it. The chain is built from TRBV12-3 or TRBV12-4 and TRBJ1-2, with 7 bases identical to TRBD1. The length of the CDR3 is 14 residues. This chain's CDR3 is CASSFGTANYGYTF. The CDR3 DNA follows: TGCGCCAGCAGCTTCGGGACAGCGAACTATGGCTACACCTTC.

CDR3: CASSAQRVVNTEAFF. The CDR3 DNA sequence: TGTGCCAGCAGTGCCCAGAGGGTAGTGAACACTGAAGCTTTCTTT. This chain links TRBV28 with TRBJ1-1; no firm D call. The germline gives CDR1 MDHEN, CDR2 SYDVKM. V lost 5 bases and J 0 bases, leaving 13 bases between the germline ends. The CDR3 runs 15 residues.

In its sample, this clonotype was seen a few times. This chain connects TRBV4-1 to TRBJ2-3; D not certain. Germline V CDR1 and CDR2: MGHRA, YSYEKL. The CDR3 covers 12 residues. V lost 6 bases and J 2 bases, leaving 6 bases between the germline ends. CDR3 region: CASSGHTDTQYF. The DNA of the CDR3 is TGCGCCAGCAGTGGGCACACAGATACGCAGTATTTT.

The rearrangement joins TRBV12-3 or TRBV12-4 to TRBJ1-2; 7 bases are shared with TRBD1. After removal of 5 bases from V and 2 bases from J, the junction contained 17 bases not matched to a gene. This CDR3 has 18 amino acids. As DNA, the CDR3 is TGTGCCAGCAGTGACGAACCGGGACAGCCCAATTCAAACTATGGCTACACCTTC. This codes for CASSDEPGQPNSNYGYTF.

This clonotype has just a few counts. J is TRBJ1-6 and V is TRBV12-3 or TRBV12-4, with a possible D match to TRBD1 (5 bases). V was clipped by 7 bases and J by 9 bases, with 19 bases between them. This CDR3 is 15 amino acids long. The DNA for the CDR3 is TGTGCCAGCACCCTAAGCGGGACCTATGCTTCACCCCTCCACTTT. It translates to CASTLSGTYASPLHF.

This chain connects TRBV30 to TRBJ2-1, with D perhaps TRBD2 (5 bases). The CDR3 totals 13 residues. CDR1 and CDR2 (germline): GTSNPN, SVGIG (reference sequence). Between the trimmed V and J ends, which lost 2 bases and 7 bases, there was a span of 12 bases. Written as DNA, the CDR3 is TGTGCCTGGAGTAGTCTAGCCTGGAATGAGCAGTTCTTC. Its translation: CAWSSLAWNEQFF.

The chain employs TRBV7-9 and TRBJ2-3, with a tentative D call TRBD1 (5 bases). Per the germline V gene, CDR1 is SEHNR and CDR2 is FQNEAQ (reference sequence). The CDR3 consists of 14 residues. With 6 bases removed from V and 4 bases from J, the gap between germline ends came to 14 bases. CDR3 residues: CASSFTGSPDTQYF. CDR3 DNA sequence: TGTGCCAGCAGTTTTACAGGCAGCCCAGATACGCAGTATTTT.

This rearrangement joins TRBV21-1 to TRBJ2-5; the table's TRBD1 call for D was not verified on the DNA. TRBV21-1 is a pseudogene. CDR3 length: 17 amino acids. The CDR3 region is CASRRNVNLGQQETQYF. In DNA, the CDR3 is TGTGCCAGCAGGAGAAACGTCAATTTGGGGCAGCAAGAGACCCAGTACTTC.

The chain carries TRBV24-1 and TRBJ2-2, with D unclear. The CDR3 is made up of 10 amino acids. Looked up from germline, CDR1 is KGHDR and CDR2 is SFDVKD. Trimming pared 7 bases from V and 7 bases from J, leaving 3 bases between. The CDR3 spells CATSHGELFF. For the CDR3, the DNA is TGTGCCACCAGCCACGGGGAGCTGTTTTTT.

Only a few counts were recorded for this clonotype. The V gene is TRBV4-2, the J gene TRBJ2-3; 9 bases are a match to TRBD2. The CDR3 length is 15 residues. The J segment lost 5 bases and the V segment lost 5 bases, leaving 8 bases of the junction unmatched. CDR1 LGHNA and CDR2 YNFKEQ come from the germline V gene. As DNA, the CDR3 is TGTGCCAGCAGCAGTAGCGGGGGCCAAGGAGATACGCAGTATTTT. Amino acid sequence: CASSSSGGQGDTQYF.

The chain uses TRBV9 and TRBJ1-4; D perhaps matches TRBD1 (6 bases). The V gene's germline CDR1 is SGDLS and CDR2 YYNGEE. The V and J ends lost 2 bases and 8 bases respectively, with 10 bases between them. There are 13 residues in the CDR3. CDR3: CASSVSGGEKLFF. In DNA, the CDR3 is TGTGCCAGCAGCGTTAGCGGGGGCGAAAAACTGTTTTTT.

This clonotype showed up many times. The chain uses TRBV6-2 or TRBV6-3 and TRBJ2-1; D possibly matches TRBD1 or TRBD2 (5 bases each). This CDR3 is 13 amino acids long. Trimming stripped 5 bases from V and 8 bases from J, with 13 bases between. CDR1 MNHEY and CDR2 SVGEGT come from the germline V gene. In DNA form, the CDR3 reads TGTGCCAGCAGTGGGGGTCGAGGGCATGAGCAGTTCTTC. This encodes CASSGGRGHEQFF.

This clonotype showed up just a few times. The chain uses TRBV7-2 and TRBJ1-2; 9 bases fit TRBD1. The CDR3 length is 14 residues. The V gene end was trimmed by 3 bases and the J gene end by 6 bases; junction bases not matched to a gene: 5. The V gene's germline CDR1 is SGHTA and CDR2 FQGNSA. The CDR3 DNA reads TGTGCCAGCAGCTTCCCCGGGACAGGGAATGGCTACACCTTC. Its protein is CASSFPGTGNGYTF.

The chain is built from TRBV28 and TRBJ1-4; no clear D. Per germline, CDR1 MDHEN and CDR2 SYDVKM. Trimming took off 3 bases at V and 8 bases at J, with 16 bases between the two ends. The CDR3 consists of 15 residues. CDR3 amino acids: CASSLLAGLREKLFF. The CDR3 DNA reads TGTGCCAGCAGTTTGCTGGCGGGGTTGCGAGAAAAACTGTTTTTT.

V and J are TRBV27 and TRBJ1-2, with D hard to call. CDR3 length: 15 residues. The germline V gene has CDR1 MNHEY and CDR2 SMNVEV (reference sequence). The V end was cut by 7 bases, the J end by 3 bases, with 18 bases between. The CDR3 DNA reads as TGTGCCAGCACTTTTTCGGGAGGCAGCGACTATGGCTACACCTTC. Translation: CASTFSGGSDYGYTF.